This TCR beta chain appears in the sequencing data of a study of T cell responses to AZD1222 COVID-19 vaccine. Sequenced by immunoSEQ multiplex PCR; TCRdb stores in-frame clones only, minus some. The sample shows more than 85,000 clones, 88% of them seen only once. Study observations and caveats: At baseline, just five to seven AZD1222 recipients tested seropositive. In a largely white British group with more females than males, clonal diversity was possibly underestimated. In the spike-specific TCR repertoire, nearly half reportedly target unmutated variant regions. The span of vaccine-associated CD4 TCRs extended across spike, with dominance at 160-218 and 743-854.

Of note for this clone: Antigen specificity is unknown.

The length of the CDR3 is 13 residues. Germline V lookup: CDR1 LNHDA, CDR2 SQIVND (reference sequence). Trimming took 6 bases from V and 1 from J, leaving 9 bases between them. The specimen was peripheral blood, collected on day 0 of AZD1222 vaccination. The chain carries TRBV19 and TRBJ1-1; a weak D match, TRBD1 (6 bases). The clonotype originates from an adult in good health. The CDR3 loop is CASRTGSNTEAFF. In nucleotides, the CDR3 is TGTGCCAGTAGGACAGGATCGAACACTGAAGCTTTCTTT. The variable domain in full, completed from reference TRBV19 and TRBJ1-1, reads DGGITQSPKYLFRKEGQNVTLSCEQNLNHDAMYWYRQDPGQGLRLIYYSQIVNDFQKGDIAEGYSVSREKKESFPLTVTSAQKNPTAFYLCASRTGSNTEAFFGQGTRLTVV.